This TCR beta chain came from a study of blood T cell repertoires in COVID-19. Whole-study context: The United States, Italy and Spain supplied acute and convalescent COVID-19 samples.

Trimming left V 6 bases short and J 7 bases short, with 18 bases between. Germline V CDR1 and CDR2: MDHEN, SYDVKM. This CDR3 is built from 14 residues. Clones were sequenced by immunoSEQ multiplex PCR, and TCRdb holds only the in-frame ones, with some missing. This sample carries under 350,000 clones, approximately 86% of them seen once, and the ten largest clones take about 4.2%. Participant-reported clinical history was the basis for cohort assignment. This receptor was identified in a woman in her thirties or forties with acute COVID-19. Sequenced sample: PBMCs or T cells enriched from blood (not recorded which). J is TRBJ2-5 and V is TRBV28; possible D gene TRBD1, 5 bases. DNA of the CDR3: TGTGCCAGCAGCCCCGCCCAGGGTCTCGGGACCCAGTACTTC. Residues: CASSPAQGLGTQYF.